This TCR beta chain was identified in a study of regulatory dendritic cells for organ transplantation. Worth noting for this clone: Its target is unknown.

Memory T cells were CD45RO+, naive were CD45RA+, sorted by FACS. Assay used: immunoSEQ multiplex PCR; TCRdb lists only in-frame clones, some missing. The sample yields under 45,000 clones, less than 90% seen once. Study findings and constraints: Considerable individual heterogeneity was seen in alloreactive memory CD8+ T cells. Naive T cells showed high diversity, memory cells less, memory CD8+ least. Memory CD8+ clonal expansion seemed more limited with regulatory than mature dendritic cells.

This CDR3 region has 16 residues. The source material was naive CD4+ T cells from blood. The subset: CD45RA+ naive T cells. The receptor comes from a human donor in good health. V and J are TRBV21-1 and TRBJ1-1; no DNA check was done on the table's D call, TRBD1. TRBV21-1 is deemed a pseudogene. CDR3 sequence: CASSALMTGSNTEAFF. DNA for the CDR3: TGTGCCAGCAGCGCGTTGATGACAGGGTCTAACACTGAAGCTTTCTTT.